The 18 T cell receptor beta chains in this list originate from one sample, sequenced in a study of CD8 T cells in Susac syndrome. Random-hexamer reverse transcription was applied to roughly 0.5 to 1 ug RNA. Each CDR3 protein gets one entry after TCRdb re-called the immunoSEQ multiplex PCR reads with MiXCR. This sample has about 250,000 distinct CDR3 sequences; over 85% occur once, and the top ten carry approximately 0.07%. The material sequenced was CD4+ T cells from PBMCs. These receptors were obtained from a human donor with multiple sclerosis.

This chain links TRBV20-1 with TRBJ2-7; D is unclear. Germline assignment: CDR1 DFQATT and CDR2 SNEGSKA (reference sequence). The CDR3 consists of 12 residues. The germline V and J ends were trimmed by 0 bases and 6 bases, with 9 bases remaining between them. This CDR3 reads CSARDPPSEQYF. Written as DNA, the CDR3 is TGCAGTGCTAGAGACCCCCCCAGCGAGCAGTACTTC.

This clonotype occurred once. The DNA of the CDR3 is TGCGGGGTTAGGACCCTCGGCCAAGAGACCCAGTACTTC. It specifies CGVRTLGQETQYF. The chain combines TRBV29-1 with TRBJ2-5; D remains ambiguous. There are 13 residues in the CDR3. Germline V gene data show CDR1 as SQVTM and CDR2 as ANQGSEA.

The chain joins TRBV10-3 to TRBJ2-7; D unclear. V was pared by 4 bases and J by 0 bases, with 7 bases between. Germline V lookup: CDR1 ENHRY, CDR2 SYGVKD. The CDR3 consists of 13 residues. As DNA, the CDR3 is TGTGCCATCAGTGGGGATAGCTCCTACGAGCAGTACTTC. It specifies CAISGDSSYEQYF.

This clonotype is a singleton in its sample. The chain uses TRBV2 and TRBJ2-7; 9 bases agree with TRBD2. The CDR3 is 14 residues long. The germline CDR1 and CDR2 sequences are SNHLY and FYNNEI. V lost 4 bases and J lost 4; bases outside the gene matches: 5. As DNA, the CDR3 is TGTGCCAGCAGTGTGAAGGCGGGAGGGTACGAGCAGTACGTC. The encoded protein is CASSVKAGGYEQYV.

This chain joins TRBV4-1 and TRBJ2-1, with D possibly TRBD1 on 6 matching bases. From germline, CDR1 is MGHRA and CDR2 YSYEKL. This CDR3 has 17 amino acids. The germline V and J ends were trimmed by 1 base and 3 bases, with 16 bases remaining between them. CDR3 protein: CASSQAFAQGLYNEQFF. CDR3 bases: TGCGCCAGCAGCCAAGCCTTCGCCCAGGGGCTCTACAATGAGCAGTTCTTC.

The rearrangement uses TRBV5-4 and TRBJ2-3; D uncertain. Between the trimmed V and J ends, which lost 4 bases and 4 bases, there was a span of 13 bases. The germline V gene has CDR1 SGHNT and CDR2 YYREEE (reference sequence). CDR3 length equals 14 residues. CDR3 loop: CASSPEGWADTQYF. The CDR3 DNA reads TGTGCCAGCAGCCCGGAAGGGTGGGCAGATACGCAGTATTTT. The complete variable domain, with remaining parts taken from reference TRBV5-4 and TRBJ2-3, reads ETGVTQSPTHLIKTRGQQVTLRCSSQSGHNTVSWYQQALGQGPQFIFQYYREEENGRGNFPPRFSGLQFPNYSSELNVNALELDDSALYLCASSPEGWADTQYFGPGTRLTVL.

The V call is TRBV20-1, the J call TRBJ1-5; 7 nucleotides match TRBD1. The ends lost 2 bases at V and 0 bases at J; junction bases unmatched: 19. CDR3 length: 20 amino acids. Per germline, CDR1 DFQATT and CDR2 SNEGSKA (reference sequence). CDR3 amino acids: CSARPPRQGGLAISNQPQHF. The CDR3, as DNA: TGCAGTGCTAGACCTCCCCGACAGGGAGGGTTGGCAATTAGCAATCAGCCCCAGCATTTT.

The rearrangement joins TRBV9 to TRBJ2-7; 8 positions match TRBD2. The CDR3 sequence is 15 residues long. V was clipped by 0 bases and J by 4 bases; unmatched bases: 6. Germline V gene lookup returns CDR1 SGDLS and CDR2 YYNGEE. CDR3 residues: CASSVATGGMYEQYF. The DNA for the CDR3 is TGTGCCAGCAGCGTAGCTACGGGGGGGATGTACGAGCAGTACTTC.

V and J are TRBV12-3 or TRBV12-4 and TRBJ1-4; TRBD1 aligns across 9 bases. The CDR3 covers 19 residues. Losses at the gene ends were 4 bases for V and 7 bases for J; bases not matched to a gene: 19. CDR3 sequence: CASSSLTRDRVYDGEKLFF. DNA for the CDR3: TGTGCCAGCAGTTCACTCACCCGGGACAGGGTCTACGATGGTGAAAAACTGTTTTTT.

This rearrangement joins TRBV18 to TRBJ1-1; D remains unclear. V lost 2 bases to trimming and J lost 2 bases, with 12 bases between them. The CDR3 covers 15 residues. Germline V gene lookup returns CDR1 KGHSH and CDR2 LQKENI. The CDR3 DNA sequence: TGTGCCAGCTCACCATCGAGGGCCGAAAACACTGAAGCTTTCTTT. Translation: CASSPSRAENTEAFF.

CDR3 sequence: CASSYSGAGDRETQYF. The CDR3 coding sequence is TGTGCCAGCAGTTACTCCGGGGCGGGAGATCGGGAGACCCAGTACTTC. This chain uses TRBV6-6 with TRBJ2-5; 7 bases are a match to TRBD2. The CDR3 covers 16 residues. Germline V gene sequence: CDR1 MNHNY, CDR2 SVGAGI (reference sequence). V gave up 0 bases and J gave up 5 bases; unmatched junction bases: 9.

The rearrangement joins TRBV7-3 to TRBJ2-1, with 10 bases lining up with TRBD2. The V gene's germline CDR1 is SGHTA and CDR2 FQGTGA. J lost 7 bases, V lost 5 bases, and 14 bases had no gene match. This CDR3 has 17 residues. The CDR3, as DNA: TGTGCCAGCAGCCCAACGCGGCTAGCGGGAGAATGGAATGAGCAGTTCTTC. It codes for CASSPTRLAGEWNEQFF.

This chain uses TRBV18 with TRBJ2-7, with 13 bases identical to TRBD2. Per the germline V gene, CDR1 is KGHSH and CDR2 is LQKENI. There are 15 residues in the CDR3. V shed 3 bases and J 6 bases; nucleotides not matched to a gene: 5. The CDR3 loop reads CASSPGLAGDGEQYV. Here the CDR3 DNA reads TGTGCCAGCTCACCCGGACTAGCGGGGGATGGCGAGCAGTACGTC.

The V call is TRBV5-1, the J call TRBJ1-3; D is unresolved. The V end lost 5 bases, the J end lost 0 bases, and 9 bases lay between the germline ends. The germline V gene has CDR1 SGHRS and CDR2 YFSETQ. The length of the CDR3 is 14 residues. CDR3: CASRTTSSGNTIYF. CDR3 DNA: TGCGCCAGCAGGACGACGAGCTCTGGAAACACCATATATTTT.

The CDR3 reads CAISERDLQETQYF. For the CDR3, the DNA is TGTGCCATCAGTGAAAGAGACCTACAAGAGACCCAGTACTTC. The V call is TRBV10-3, the J call TRBJ2-5; D is ambiguous. Between the trimmed V and J ends, which lost 3 bases and 2 bases, there was a span of 10 bases. There are 14 residues in the CDR3. Per germline, CDR1 ENHRY and CDR2 SYGVKD.

The chain uses TRBV7-9 and TRBJ1-5; weak D call: TRBD1 (5 bases). The length of the CDR3 is 12 residues. V lost 5 bases and J lost 6, with 8 bases in between. Germline V gives CDR1 SEHNR, CDR2 FQNEAQ (reference sequence). DNA of the CDR3: TGTGCCAGCAGCCAGCAGGGTCAGCCCCAGCATTTT. It specifies CASSQQGQPQHF.

This chain uses TRBV4-2 with TRBJ1-2; D might be TRBD1 (5 bases). The CDR3 sequence is 15 residues long. The V and J ends lost 0 bases and 4 bases respectively, with 12 bases between them. Germline CDR1 and CDR2: LGHNA and YNFKEQ. CDR3 sequence reads: CASSQDQGTSYGYTF. The CDR3 nucleotides are TGTGCCAGCAGCCAAGACCAGGGAACCTCCTATGGCTACACCTTC.

The V gene is TRBV5-1, the J gene TRBJ2-7; 9 nucleotides align to TRBD1. The germline CDR1 and CDR2 sequences are SGHRS and YFSETQ. The CDR3 extends over 13 amino acids. V shed 6 bases, J shed 5 bases, and the junction held 6 bases outside the gene matches. The CDR3 region is CASTRTGADEQYF. DNA for the CDR3: TGCGCCAGCACCCGGACAGGGGCCGACGAGCAGTACTTC. Full variable domain (rest looked up from reference TRBV5-1 and TRBJ2-7): KAGVTQTPRYLIKTRGQQVTLSCSPISGHRSVSWYQQTPGQGLQFLFEYFSETQRNKGNFPGRFSGRQFSNSRSEMNVSTLELGDSALYLCASTRTGADEQYFGPGTRLTVT.